Listed below are T cell receptor beta chains from one sample, sequenced in a study of T cells after yellow fever vaccination. Using its own MiXCR run on the 5' RACE reads, TCRdb lists one record per CDR3 protein. The data contain about 320,000 distinct CDR3 sequences, about 12% of them seen just once; the ten biggest clones take up 2.5% to 3.5%. Here the sequenced sample was CD4+ T cells sorted from PBMCs, taken 15 days after the yellow fever booster vaccination. The receptor set was obtained from a man aged 18-30 years who received the YFV17D yellow fever vaccine. CDR3s include the opening cysteine and the closing phenylalanine or tryptophan. The order of the fields is CDR3 length, D gene, clone size, V gene, J gene, CDR3 protein. A D gene is named only where the DNA matches it firmly. The size field is filled for only some rows; it gives once, few, many or a size class.

len: 13
d_gene: .
abundance: many
v_gene: TRBV10-3
j_gene: TRBJ1-1
CDR3aa: CAISGQENTEAFF

len: 13
d_gene: .
abundance: many
v_gene: TRBV30
j_gene: TRBJ1-2
CDR3aa: CAWKRDRPYGYTF

len: 11
d_gene: .
abundance: .
v_gene: TRBV20-1
j_gene: TRBJ2-5
CDR3aa: CSAWVWETQYF

len: 14
d_gene: .
abundance: .
v_gene: TRBV24-1
j_gene: TRBJ2-5
CDR3aa: CATSDGDWGETQYF

len: 15
d_gene: .
abundance: .
v_gene: TRBV7-2
j_gene: TRBJ2-7
CDR3aa: CASSREPWGTYEQYF

len: 14
d_gene: .
abundance: few
v_gene: TRBV5-1
j_gene: TRBJ1-1
CDR3aa: CASSFQSEHTEAFF

len: 13
d_gene: TRBD1
abundance: .
v_gene: TRBV2
j_gene: TRBJ1-1
CDR3aa: CASSTGAGTEAFF

len: 17
d_gene: TRBD1
abundance: few
v_gene: TRBV28
j_gene: TRBJ1-3
CDR3aa: CATPGQGAMERGNTIYF

len: 14
d_gene: .
abundance: .
v_gene: TRBV27
j_gene: TRBJ1-6
CDR3aa: CASGFGGVGSPLHF

len: 15
d_gene: .
abundance: .
v_gene: TRBV11-2
j_gene: TRBJ1-1
CDR3aa: CASSFTGNMNTEAFF

len: 16
d_gene: TRBD2
abundance: .
v_gene: TRBV18
j_gene: TRBJ2-3
CDR3aa: CASSPSLAGGQDTQYF

len: 14
d_gene: .
abundance: many
v_gene: TRBV12-3/TRBV12-4
j_gene: TRBJ2-1
CDR3aa: CASSSSVTGNEQFF

len: 15
d_gene: .
abundance: few
v_gene: TRBV29-1
j_gene: TRBJ1-2
CDR3aa: CSVTPTSAGPSGYTF

len: 12
d_gene: .
abundance: many
v_gene: TRBV7-6
j_gene: TRBJ2-2
CDR3aa: CASSTDAGELFF

len: 15
d_gene: .
abundance: few
v_gene: TRBV9
j_gene: TRBJ2-5
CDR3aa: CASSVAPTNQETQYF

len: 14
d_gene: .
abundance: many
v_gene: TRBV4-3
j_gene: TRBJ2-1
CDR3aa: CASSQEIRINEQFF

len: 16
d_gene: .
abundance: few
v_gene: TRBV21-1
j_gene: TRBJ1-5
CDR3aa: CASRRNREWCNQPQHF

len: 15
d_gene: .
abundance: .
v_gene: TRBV20-1
j_gene: TRBJ2-6
CDR3aa: CSARGQTSGANVLTF

len: 13
d_gene: .
abundance: few
v_gene: TRBV15
j_gene: TRBJ1-4
CDR3aa: CATSRSTNEKLFF

len: 13
d_gene: .
abundance: .
v_gene: TRBV19
j_gene: TRBJ1-1
CDR3aa: CASLLGGRTEAFF

len: 16
d_gene: .
abundance: .
v_gene: TRBV3-1
j_gene: TRBJ1-2
CDR3aa: CASSQSQQYGVYGYTF

len: 14
d_gene: .
abundance: few
v_gene: TRBV2
j_gene: TRBJ1-3
CDR3aa: CASSEGHRRNTIYF

len: 15
d_gene: TRBD1
abundance: .
v_gene: TRBV5-1
j_gene: TRBJ1-1
CDR3aa: CASSSLGQGNTEAFF

len: 16
d_gene: TRBD1
abundance: .
v_gene: TRBV4-1
j_gene: TRBJ2-3
CDR3aa: CASSRSVGQGIDTQYF

len: 15
d_gene: TRBD2
abundance: few
v_gene: TRBV12-3/TRBV12-4
j_gene: TRBJ2-3
CDR3aa: CASKVSGALGDTQYF

len: 15
d_gene: TRBD2
abundance: .
v_gene: TRBV9
j_gene: TRBJ2-1
CDR3aa: CASSVGTSGGSEQFF

len: 15
d_gene: TRBD2
abundance: few
v_gene: TRBV20-1
j_gene: TRBJ2-3
CDR3aa: CSAIGTSGGTDTQYF

len: 15
d_gene: .
abundance: few
v_gene: TRBV4-3
j_gene: TRBJ1-2
CDR3aa: CASSQDTYREDGYTF

len: 15
d_gene: TRBD2
abundance: few
v_gene: TRBV7-9
j_gene: TRBJ2-1
CDR3aa: CASSLAGGAHNEQFF

len: 15
d_gene: TRBD1
abundance: .
v_gene: TRBV19
j_gene: TRBJ1-4
CDR3aa: CASSPQGAESEKLFF

len: 13
d_gene: .
abundance: many
v_gene: TRBV5-1
j_gene: TRBJ2-1
CDR3aa: CASSADFYNEQFF

len: 16
d_gene: TRBD2
abundance: .
v_gene: TRBV4-2
j_gene: TRBJ2-1
CDR3aa: CASSPSGGRSYNEQFF

len: 14
d_gene: .
abundance: .
v_gene: TRBV4-3
j_gene: TRBJ1-4
CDR3aa: CASSQGRGGEKLFF

len: 15
d_gene: .
abundance: .
v_gene: TRBV6-2/TRBV6-3
j_gene: TRBJ2-5
CDR3aa: CASSQTAGLVGTQYF

len: 11
d_gene: .
abundance: .
v_gene: TRBV30
j_gene: TRBJ1-2
CDR3aa: CAWTPGRGYTF

len: 15
d_gene: TRBD2
abundance: few
v_gene: TRBV7-2
j_gene: TRBJ2-3
CDR3aa: CASSLVAGGPDTQYF

len: 10
d_gene: .
abundance: .
v_gene: TRBV29-1
j_gene: TRBJ1-1
CDR3aa: CSYADTEAFF

len: 11
d_gene: .
abundance: few
v_gene: TRBV20-1
j_gene: TRBJ2-5
CDR3aa: CSPSAGETQYF